This section outlines one T cell receptor (beta chain) sequence together with its context. CDR3 length equals 13 residues. Losses at the gene ends were 2 bases for V and 8 bases for J; bases not matched to a gene: 6. Germline V CDR1 and CDR2: SGHNT, YYREEE (reference sequence). As processed by the authors: Scientists estimated how many nucleated cells there were by amplifying reference gene primers. Some clones are missing from TCRdb's copy, which holds only in-frame ones; the method was immunoSEQ multiplex PCR. V, J and clone size are those of that table, while D and trimming were read from the DNA. The profile shows around 200,000 clones, 75% to 90% of them singletons. This entry belongs to a study of blood T cell repertoires in COVID-19. Overall study: Some COVID-19 samples were acute and others convalescent; all came from the United States, Italy and Spain. PBMCs, B-cell-depleted T cells, or T cells were the source of the cDNA or gDNA that made up the material.

Sequencing was done on a sample of peripheral blood. The rearrangement links TRBV5-4 to TRBJ1-2; 7 bases fit TRBD1. This clonotype originated in a man between 35 and 55 years old with acute or convalescent COVID-19. CDR3 bases: TGTGCCAGCAGCTTCGCGACAGGGTTAGGCTACACCTTC. Translating gives CASSFATGLGYTF. Variable domain in full (rest from reference TRBV5-4 and TRBJ1-2): ETGVTQSPTHLIKTRGQQVTLRCSSQSGHNTVSWYQQALGQGPQFIFQYYREEENGRGNFPPRFSGLQFPNYSSELNVNALELDDSALYLCASSFATGLGYTFGSGTRLTVV.